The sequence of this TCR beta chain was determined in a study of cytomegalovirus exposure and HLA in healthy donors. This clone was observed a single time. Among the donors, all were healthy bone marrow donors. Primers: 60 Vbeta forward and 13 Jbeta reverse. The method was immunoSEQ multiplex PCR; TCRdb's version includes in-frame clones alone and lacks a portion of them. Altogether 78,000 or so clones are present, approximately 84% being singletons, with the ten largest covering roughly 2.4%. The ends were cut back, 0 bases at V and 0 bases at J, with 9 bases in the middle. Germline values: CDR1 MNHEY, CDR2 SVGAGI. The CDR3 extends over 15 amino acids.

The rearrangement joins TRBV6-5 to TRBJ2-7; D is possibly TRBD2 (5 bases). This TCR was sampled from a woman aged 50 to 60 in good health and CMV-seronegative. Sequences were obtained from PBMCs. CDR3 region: CASSYSRVGSYEQYF. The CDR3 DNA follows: TGTGCCAGCAGTTACTCGCGGGTAGGCTCCTACGAGCAGTACTTC.